This entry is about one TCR beta chain. The table lists this clonotype with many counts. The antigen this receptor binds is unknown. The input lacks base qualities; no much larger clone sits a single base away. From the cysteine through the phenylalanine, the CDR3 covers 15 amino acids. The sequence is cut down to CDR3 DNA, 45 bases in frame from base 1. Via the germline V gene, CDR1 is MDHEN and CDR2 SYDVKM. V is clipped by 6 bases and J by 6 bases, and the sequence between their germline boundaries is 17 bases long. The data derive from a study of T cells in Graves' hyperthyroidism and ophthalmopathy (dated by TCRdb to between 2018 and 2021). Regarding the research as a whole: Peripheral blood was sampled at the time of initial diagnosis, prior to any treatment. To identify TCR V-J signatures that set the groups apart, the researchers used a discovery cohort of 90 to 100 patients, made up of 40 to 45 with Graves' ophthalmopathy and 57 with stable Graves' hyperthyroidism. An independent validation cohort of some 18 hyperthyroidism patients and 17 patients who later progressed to ophthalmopathy tested prospective prediction of ophthalmopathy. The 100 discovery patients were randomly split 7:3 into training and test sets. In addition, the study compared T-cell repertoires in thyroid tissue and in blood from five to seven Graves' hyperthyroidism patients. Once sampling was done, hyperthyroidism patients were given methimazole at a starting dose of 30 mg daily, whereas ophthalmopathy patients were given high-dose intravenous methylprednisolone. The paper describes TCR Vbeta CDR3 sequencing of 130 to 150 peripheral blood samples, made up of 43 ophthalmopathy patients, around 78 hyperthyroidism patients and 17 progressor patients. Summary of the overall study and its limitations: Sample size was not statistically predetermined, and investigators were not blinded to group allocation. A model built on a 13 V-J signature distinguished ophthalmopathy from stable hyperthyroidism, reaching around 88% sensitivity and about 81% specificity in cross-validation and 80%/75% in testing. Blood samples also contained most of the expanded thyroid clonotypes (frequency above 0.001), which suggests that blood repertoires may reflect thyroid immune responses. In validation, progression to ophthalmopathy was predicted by the model with nearly 71% sensitivity and roughly 76% specificity, a median of approximately 6.5 months before onset.

The TCR beta CDR3 regions were amplified from RNA transcripts. The TCR CDR3 was subjected to a first round of RT-PCR using the HTBI primer set and the Qiagen OneStep RT-PCR kit. The libraries were constructed in a second round of multiplex PCR and then size-selected and purified. Libraries were sequenced paired-end with 100 bp reads on an Illumina HiSeq2000. The authors' pipeline ran thus. SOAPnuke was used to process the raw data, throwing out any read that contained adapters or uncalled bases, had a mean Phred below 15, or lacked an exact constant-primer or identifier match. COPE v1.2.5 was used to merge high-quality paired reads, and clonotypes were defined as unique nucleotide sequences. MiTCR v1.1 was used to align clonotypes to the IMGT TRBV, TRBD and TRBJ reference segments. The analysis was restricted to V-J combinations with a frequency above 0.0001, which together covered 98% to 99.2% of the repertoires. The TCS score was defined as the ratio of F50 (clonal expansion) to E x V (chaos), calculated using BLOSUM62-based TCRdist between CDR3 peptides within each V-J. Welch's t-statistics and random forest reduced roughly 540 V-J features to about 13, which were used in a naive Bayes classifier (R e1071). TCRdb's own reprocessing of the public reads used fastp at Q25 and MiXCR and kept productive beta chains. Every entry covers one CDR3 protein and lists the most common genes and DNA from its rows. The V and J calls were not made by the authors but by TCRdb's processing. For this sample the table gives about 570,000 distinct CDR3 sequences, of which roughly 15% were detected only once. In total, the top ten clones hold approximately 15% of the sample.

Stable Graves' hyperthyroidism was defined as the absence of progression to ophthalmopathy over 18 months of follow-up. Hyperthyroidism patients were newly diagnosed, had a disease duration of under 2 months, and were aged 18 to 65 years. Any patient with an uncontrolled infection, another autoimmune disease, pregnancy or lactation was excluded. Clinical symptoms, serum thyroxine and TRAb, thyroid ultrasound, and orbital computed tomography formed the basis for the diagnoses. PBMCs were separated from over 9 ml of fresh peripheral blood using Ficoll-Paque density gradient centrifugation. Total RNA was extracted with Trizol reagent, and quality was checked on an Agilent 2100 Bioanalyzer.

The chain joins TRBV28 to TRBJ2-2, with a weak D call of TRBD1 (6 bases match). The TCR sequence derives from a middle-aged woman with Graves' hyperthyroidism. The specimen sequenced was blood. The CDR3 protein sequence reads: CASRLDLTGSGELFF. The sequenced DNA: TGTGCCAGCAGGCTCGACCTGACAGGATCCGGGGAGCTGTTTTTT.